The rows below give T cell receptor beta chains drawn from one sample of a study of blood T cells in healthy people across ages. TCRdb reprocessed the 5' RACE reads with MiXCR, giving one entry per CDR3 protein. The sample lists over a million distinct CDR3 sequences, approximately 43% occurring once. The sample comprised blood. The receptors come from a woman under 30 in good health. Both conserved end residues are part of each CDR3. Fields, in order: D gene, J gene, clone size, V gene, CDR3 DNA, CDR3 protein. The D gene is left open where the match is weak. A row's size may be missing; if present it is once, few, many or a size class.

d_call: TRBD1; j_call: TRBJ1-5; clone_size: few; v_call: TRBV7-2; cdr3_nt: TGTGCCAGCAGCAGGGGACAGCAAGCCAGCAATCAGCCCCAGCATTTT; cdr3_aa: CASSRGQQASNQPQHF
d_call: -; j_call: TRBJ2-1; clone_size: -; v_call: TRBV27; cdr3_nt: TGTGCCACAGCCCAAACTAGCTTGAAGACCCAGTTCTTC; cdr3_aa: CATAQTSLKTQFF
d_call: TRBD2; j_call: TRBJ2-3; clone_size: -; v_call: TRBV3-1; cdr3_nt: TGTGCCAGCAGCAACCGACTAGCCACAGATACGCAGTATTTT; cdr3_aa: CASSNRLATDTQYF
d_call: -; j_call: TRBJ1-1; clone_size: -; v_call: TRBV28; cdr3_nt: TGTGCCAGCAGGCAGGCGCCGAACACTGAAGCTTTCTTT; cdr3_aa: CASRQAPNTEAFF
d_call: -; j_call: TRBJ1-1; clone_size: -; v_call: TRBV20-1; cdr3_nt: TGCAGTGCTATCGAAAGGAGTGGGAACACTGAAGCTTTCTTT; cdr3_aa: CSAIERSGNTEAFF
d_call: -; j_call: TRBJ2-3; clone_size: -; v_call: TRBV29-1; cdr3_nt: TGCAGCGTTGCGGTAGGGATGGACACAGATACGCAGTATTTT; cdr3_aa: CSVAVGMDTDTQYF
d_call: -; j_call: TRBJ2-7; clone_size: -; v_call: TRBV5-1; cdr3_nt: TGCGCCAGCAGCTTGGGGGCCCTGTCGGCCTACGAGCAGTACTTC; cdr3_aa: CASSLGALSAYEQYF
d_call: -; j_call: TRBJ2-1; clone_size: -; v_call: TRBV12-3/TRBV12-4; cdr3_nt: -; cdr3_aa: CASSLFLFGEQFF
d_call: -; j_call: TRBJ2-7; clone_size: many; v_call: TRBV27; cdr3_nt: TGTGCCAGCAGTTTAGGGGCCCCCTACGAGCAGTACTTC; cdr3_aa: CASSLGAPYEQYF
d_call: TRBD1; j_call: TRBJ2-1; clone_size: many; v_call: TRBV29-1; cdr3_nt: TGCAGCGTTGTAGGGACAGGGTTAATAGCGAGTGAGCAGTTCTTC; cdr3_aa: CSVVGTGLIASEQFF
d_call: TRBD2; j_call: TRBJ2-2; clone_size: -; v_call: TRBV20-1; cdr3_nt: TGCAGTGCTAGGACTAGCCGGAACACCGGGGAGCTGTTTTTT; cdr3_aa: CSARTSRNTGELFF
d_call: -; j_call: TRBJ1-3; clone_size: -; v_call: TRBV7-9; cdr3_nt: TGTACCGGAAGCCGAGGGGCCTCTGGAAACACCATATATTTT; cdr3_aa: CTGSRGASGNTIYF
d_call: TRBD1; j_call: TRBJ2-7; clone_size: few; v_call: TRBV2; cdr3_nt: TGTGCCAGCAGTGCCCGAGGACAGGGGGCTTTAGAGCAGTACTTC; cdr3_aa: CASSARGQGALEQYF
d_call: -; j_call: TRBJ2-3; clone_size: few; v_call: TRBV4-1; cdr3_nt: TGCGCCAGCAGCCAAGCTGGACATGGCCGTACAGATACGCAGTATTTT; cdr3_aa: CASSQAGHGRTDTQYF
d_call: TRBD1; j_call: TRBJ1-5; clone_size: -; v_call: TRBV7-9; cdr3_nt: TGTGCCAGCAGCTCATCAGGGGGATTGGGCAGCAATCAGCCCCAGCATTTT; cdr3_aa: CASSSSGGLGSNQPQHF
d_call: TRBD1; j_call: TRBJ1-2; clone_size: -; v_call: TRBV12-3/TRBV12-4; cdr3_nt: TGTGCCAGCAGGGGACAGGGGGCCCATGGCTACACCTTC; cdr3_aa: CASRGQGAHGYTF
d_call: -; j_call: TRBJ2-7; clone_size: -; v_call: TRBV4-3; cdr3_nt: TGCGCCAGCAGCCAAGCGGCAGACAAGGCCTACGAGCAGTACTTC; cdr3_aa: CASSQAADKAYEQYF
d_call: TRBD1; j_call: TRBJ1-2; clone_size: -; v_call: TRBV13; cdr3_nt: TGTGCCAGCAGCCTGTCGGGGTGGGACAGTTCTAACTATGGCTACACCTTC; cdr3_aa: CASSLSGWDSSNYGYTF